This TCR beta chain was profiled in a study of early T cells in non-severe SARS-CoV-2 infection. Study-wide background: The input, bulk RNA from unsorted whole blood, was sequenced, and chains were unpaired. Findings and limits, study-wide: VDJdb matching favored anti-spike CD8 responses, missing private and CD4 specificities.

Researchers tagged individual cDNA molecules with unique molecular identifiers. TCRdb reprocessed the 5' RACE reads via MiXCR and lists one record per CDR3 protein. The data contain approximately 35,000 distinct CDR3 sequences, about 6% of them singletons. This clonotype was seen many times. Its specificity is unknown. Trimming stripped 4 bases from V and 0 bases from J, with 13 bases between. The CDR3 is 14 residues long. The germline V gene encodes CDR1 SQVTM and CDR2 ANQGSEA. The sample taken for sequencing was whole blood. This TCR came from an adult who was a healthcare worker with PCR-confirmed SARS-CoV-2 infection or an uninfected control (not recorded which). The chain has TRBV29-1 and TRBJ2-7; D may correspond to TRBD1 or TRBD2 (5 bases each). The CDR3 sequence: CSVVGTESSYEQYF. Written as DNA, the CDR3 is TGCAGCGTTGTGGGGACCGAGAGCTCCTACGAGCAGTACTTC.